These T cell receptor beta chains were read from a single sample in a study of CD8+CD57+ T cells in acquired aplastic anemia. MiXCR, applied by TCRdb to the reads, yields one record per CDR3 protein. The table includes hundreds of thousands of distinct CDR3 sequences, more than 25% detected once. What was sequenced was sorted CD4+, CD8+, or CD8+CD57+ T cells (not recorded which) from PBMCs. Receptor source: a human donor with aplastic anemia. The CDR3 runs from the conserved cysteine through the conserved F or W. The order of the fields is V gene, clone size, J gene, D gene, CDR3 protein, CDR3 DNA. D genes are given only for firm matches. Not every row has a clone size; where given, it reads once, few, many or a size class.

V gene: TRBV10-3; clone size: many; J gene: TRBJ2-3; D gene: NA; CDR3 protein: CAISQPPTDTQYF; CDR3 DNA: TGTGCCATCAGCCAGCCCCCCACAGATACGCAGTATTTT
V gene: TRBV20-1; clone size: few; J gene: TRBJ2-3; D gene: NA; CDR3 protein: CSAGRVTDTQYF; CDR3 DNA: TGCAGTGCTGGTCGGGTTACAGATACGCAGTATTTT
V gene: TRBV12-3/TRBV12-4; clone size: NA; J gene: TRBJ1-1; D gene: NA; CDR3 protein: CASSLVETRTEAFF; CDR3 DNA: TGTGCCAGCAGTTTGGTTGAGACGAGGACTGAAGCTTTCTTT
V gene: TRBV5-1; clone size: NA; J gene: TRBJ1-4; D gene: NA; CDR3 protein: CASSLGAPNEKLFF; CDR3 DNA: TGCGCCAGCAGCTTGGGGGCTCCTAATGAAAAACTGTTTTTT
V gene: TRBV4-1; clone size: NA; J gene: TRBJ1-2; D gene: TRBD1; CDR3 protein: CASSRPAGTGSPREYGYTF; CDR3 DNA: TGCGCCAGCAGCCGCCCTGCCGGGACAGGGAGCCCCAGAGAGTATGGCTACACCTTC
V gene: TRBV6-1; clone size: few; J gene: TRBJ2-5; D gene: NA; CDR3 protein: CASSRTRTDWGQETQYF; CDR3 DNA: TGTGCCAGCAGCCGGACCCGGACGGACTGGGGACAAGAGACCCAGTACTTC
V gene: TRBV4-1; clone size: NA; J gene: TRBJ1-4; D gene: NA; CDR3 protein: CASSQEREVGEKLFF; CDR3 DNA: TGCGCCAGCAGCCAGGAGAGGGAAGTCGGCGAAAAACTGTTTTTT
V gene: TRBV10-3; clone size: NA; J gene: TRBJ1-3; D gene: NA; CDR3 protein: CAISESVTGNTIYF; CDR3 DNA: TGTGCCATCAGTGAGTCGGTGACTGGAAACACCATATATTTT
V gene: TRBV2; clone size: many; J gene: TRBJ2-1; D gene: TRBD2; CDR3 protein: CASSEKRGVGEQFF; CDR3 DNA: TGTGCCAGCAGTGAAAAGCGGGGGGTGGGTGAGCAGTTCTTC
V gene: TRBV11-3; clone size: NA; J gene: TRBJ2-7; D gene: TRBD1; CDR3 protein: CASSLATGVAYEQYF; CDR3 DNA: TGTGCCAGCAGCTTAGCTACAGGGGTCGCCTACGAGCAGTACTTC
V gene: TRBV6-1; clone size: many; J gene: TRBJ2-7; D gene: NA; CDR3 protein: CASSQPSGTSYEQYF; CDR3 DNA: TGTGCCAGCAGTCAACCCTCCGGGACAAGTTACGAGCAGTACTTC
V gene: TRBV27; clone size: NA; J gene: TRBJ2-3; D gene: TRBD2; CDR3 protein: CASSFYSGGATDTQYF; CDR3 DNA: TGTGCCAGCAGTTTCTATAGCGGGGGGGCGACAGATACGCAGTATTTT
V gene: TRBV10-3; clone size: many; J gene: TRBJ2-5; D gene: TRBD2; CDR3 protein: CAIRGTSARETQYF; CDR3 DNA: TGTGCCATCAGAGGGACTAGCGCAAGAGAGACCCAGTACTTC
V gene: TRBV9; clone size: many; J gene: TRBJ1-5; D gene: NA; CDR3 protein: CAAGQFRDQPQHF; CDR3 DNA: TGTGCCGCAGGACAGTTTCGGGATCAGCCCCAGCATTTT
V gene: TRBV5-4; clone size: few; J gene: TRBJ2-7; D gene: TRBD2; CDR3 protein: CASRPRLAGTHEQYF; CDR3 DNA: TGTGCCAGCAGACCAAGGCTAGCGGGGACCCACGAGCAGTACTTC
V gene: TRBV10-3; clone size: NA; J gene: TRBJ2-5; D gene: NA; CDR3 protein: CAIRLQETQYF; CDR3 DNA: TGTGCCATCAGGCTACAAGAGACCCAGTACTTC
V gene: TRBV2; clone size: many; J gene: TRBJ1-3; D gene: NA; CDR3 protein: CASSDMGLARGNTIYF; CDR3 DNA: TGTGCCAGCAGTGACATGGGCCTGGCTCGTGGAAACACCATATATTTT
V gene: TRBV5-4; clone size: few; J gene: TRBJ2-7; D gene: NA; CDR3 protein: CASSPRDTAYEQYF; CDR3 DNA: TGTGCCAGCAGCCCCAGGGACACGGCCTACGAGCAGTACTTC
V gene: TRBV24-1; clone size: many; J gene: TRBJ1-6; D gene: NA; CDR3 protein: CATSQGLNSPLHF; CDR3 DNA: TGTGCCACCAGTCAGGGGTTAAATTCACCCCTCCACTTT
V gene: TRBV4-1; clone size: few; J gene: TRBJ2-7; D gene: TRBD2; CDR3 protein: CASSQDRGGRPPYEQYF; CDR3 DNA: TGCGCCAGCAGCCAAGATCGGGGCGGGAGGCCACCCTACGAGCAGTACTTC
V gene: TRBV24-1; clone size: many; J gene: TRBJ2-1; D gene: NA; CDR3 protein: CATSDPLGSSYNEQFF; CDR3 DNA: TGTGCCACCAGTGATCCCCTGGGGAGCTCCTACAATGAGCAGTTCTTC
V gene: TRBV7-3; clone size: many; J gene: TRBJ2-5; D gene: TRBD1; CDR3 protein: CASSLLGQQETQYF; CDR3 DNA: TGTGCCAGCAGCTTATTGGGACAGCAAGAGACCCAGTACTTC
V gene: TRBV4-2; clone size: NA; J gene: TRBJ2-1; D gene: TRBD2; CDR3 protein: CASSQDSSGQFF; CDR3 DNA: TGTGCCAGCAGCCAAGATTCTAGCGGACAGTTCTTC
V gene: TRBV7-3; clone size: many; J gene: TRBJ2-7; D gene: TRBD2; CDR3 protein: CASSCLDTSGELDEQYF; CDR3 DNA: TGTGCCAGCAGCTGTCTGGATACTAGCGGGGAGTTGGACGAGCAGTACTTC
V gene: TRBV6-1; clone size: NA; J gene: TRBJ1-5; D gene: NA; CDR3 protein: CASTEGGNQPQHF; CDR3 DNA: TGTGCCAGCACCGAGGGGGGTAATCAGCCCCAGCATTTT
V gene: TRBV4-1; clone size: NA; J gene: TRBJ1-1; D gene: NA; CDR3 protein: CASSLVPMNTEAFF; CDR3 DNA: TGCGCCAGCAGCCTAGTGCCTATGAACACTGAAGCTTTCTTT
V gene: TRBV5-1; clone size: many; J gene: TRBJ1-2; D gene: NA; CDR3 protein: CASSLLVEDNGYTF; CDR3 DNA: TGCGCCAGCAGCTTGTTGGTGGAGGATAATGGCTACACCTTC
V gene: TRBV2; clone size: many; J gene: TRBJ2-7; D gene: NA; CDR3 protein: CASRYSGGYEQYF; CDR3 DNA: TGTGCCAGCAGGTACAGCGGAGGCTACGAGCAGTACTTC
V gene: TRBV20-1; clone size: few; J gene: TRBJ1-4; D gene: NA; CDR3 protein: CSARDMDRGVREKLFF; CDR3 DNA: TGCAGTGCTAGAGATATGGACCGGGGGGTGCGGGAAAAACTGTTTTTT
V gene: TRBV4-1; clone size: many; J gene: TRBJ1-2; D gene: NA; CDR3 protein: CASSPPGNYGYTF; CDR3 DNA: TGCGCCAGCAGCCCCCCTGGAAACTATGGCTACACCTTC
V gene: TRBV5-1; clone size: NA; J gene: TRBJ2-1; D gene: NA; CDR3 protein: CASSLSPSEISYNEQFF; CDR3 DNA: TGCGCCAGCAGCTTGAGTCCTAGCGAGATATCCTACAATGAGCAGTTCTTC
V gene: TRBV19; clone size: many; J gene: TRBJ1-1; D gene: NA; CDR3 protein: CASSPRGGFSEAFF; CDR3 DNA: TGTGCCAGTAGTCCCCGGGGAGGGTTTAGTGAAGCTTTCTTT
V gene: TRBV2; clone size: many; J gene: TRBJ1-1; D gene: NA; CDR3 protein: CASSEDPGLNTEAFF; CDR3 DNA: TGTGCCAGCAGTGAGGACCCGGGCTTGAACACTGAAGCTTTCTTT
V gene: TRBV20-1; clone size: NA; J gene: TRBJ2-7; D gene: NA; CDR3 protein: CSAPAGNYEQYF; CDR3 DNA: TGCAGTGCTCCCGCAGGGAACTACGAGCAGTACTTC
V gene: TRBV5-1; clone size: NA; J gene: TRBJ2-1; D gene: NA; CDR3 protein: CASSSTVEQFF; CDR3 DNA: TGCGCCAGCAGCTCTACGGTTGAGCAGTTCTTC
V gene: TRBV5-6; clone size: NA; J gene: TRBJ1-1; D gene: NA; CDR3 protein: CASSPRRDLGGTEAFF; CDR3 DNA: TGTGCCAGCAGCCCAAGAAGGGACCTTGGAGGGACTGAAGCTTTCTTT
V gene: TRBV6-2/TRBV6-3; clone size: few; J gene: TRBJ2-7; D gene: NA; CDR3 protein: CASSYPTGNVYEQYF; CDR3 DNA: TGTGCCAGCAGTTACCCCACCGGGAACGTCTACGAGCAGTACTTC
V gene: TRBV11-2; clone size: many; J gene: TRBJ1-6; D gene: TRBD1; CDR3 protein: CASSLGGTVPNSPLHF; CDR3 DNA: TGTGCCAGCAGCTTAGGTGGGACAGTCCCAAATTCACCCCTCCACTTT
V gene: TRBV5-6; clone size: few; J gene: TRBJ1-3; D gene: TRBD1; CDR3 protein: CASSFPVQTGNKANTIYF; CDR3 DNA: TGTGCCAGCAGCTTTCCCGTCCAGACAGGGAACAAGGCAAACACCATATATTTT
V gene: TRBV2; clone size: NA; J gene: TRBJ2-3; D gene: TRBD2; CDR3 protein: CASSDQRGLTDTQYF; CDR3 DNA: TGTGCCAGCAGTGATCAGCGGGGGCTCACAGATACGCAGTATTTT
V gene: TRBV15; clone size: many; J gene: TRBJ2-3; D gene: NA; CDR3 protein: CATSRARTDTQYF; CDR3 DNA: TGTGCCACCAGCAGAGCCCGCACAGATACGCAGTATTTT
V gene: TRBV6-2/TRBV6-3; clone size: NA; J gene: TRBJ1-1; D gene: NA; CDR3 protein: CASHEPNTEAFF; CDR3 DNA: TGTGCCAGCCACGAGCCGAACACTGAAGCTTTCTTT
V gene: TRBV19; clone size: NA; J gene: TRBJ1-1; D gene: NA; CDR3 protein: CASSYASANPEAFF; CDR3 DNA: TGTGCCAGTAGTTATGCCTCCGCGAACCCTGAAGCTTTCTTT
V gene: TRBV5-5; clone size: NA; J gene: TRBJ1-1; D gene: TRBD1; CDR3 protein: CASSLAGTAGSTEAFF; CDR3 DNA: TGTGCCAGCAGCTTGGCCGGGACAGCGGGGAGCACTGAAGCTTTCTTT
V gene: TRBV12-3/TRBV12-4; clone size: NA; J gene: TRBJ1-6; D gene: NA; CDR3 protein: CASSLRGYSPLHF; CDR3 DNA: TGTGCCAGCAGTTTAAGGGGATATTCACCCCTCCACTTT
V gene: TRBV13; clone size: NA; J gene: TRBJ2-7; D gene: TRBD1; CDR3 protein: CASSQSRDRGYHEQYF; CDR3 DNA: TGTGCCAGCAGTCAATCCCGGGACAGGGGATACCACGAGCAGTACTTC
V gene: TRBV7-2; clone size: many; J gene: TRBJ1-5; D gene: TRBD1; CDR3 protein: CASSPTGLVNQPQHF; CDR3 DNA: TGTGCCAGCAGCCCGACAGGGTTGGTCAATCAGCCCCAGCATTTT
V gene: TRBV7-8; clone size: once; J gene: TRBJ2-2; D gene: NA; CDR3 protein: CASSAGDTGELFF; CDR3 DNA: TGTGCCAGCAGTGCCGGCGACACCGGGGAGCTGTTTTTT